This TCR beta chain derives from a study of blood T cell repertoires in COVID-19. The wider study: From T cells, B-cell-depleted T cells, or PBMCs came the material, which was cDNA or gDNA.

In the authors' workflow: The assay estimated nucleated cells by amplifying reference gene primers. Here immunoSEQ multiplex PCR was the method, and the copy in TCRdb shows in-frame clones only, minus some. V, J and clone size reflect that table, while D and trimming were determined from the DNA. The sample has roughly 200,000 clones, 70% to 90% seen once. Trimming cost V 1 base and J 4 bases, with 9 bases left between them. The CDR3 has 14 amino acids. The germline gives CDR1 LGHDT, CDR2 YNNKEL (reference sequence). Source material: peripheral blood. This TCR was recovered from a woman in her 30s with active or convalescent COVID-19. The chain recombines TRBV3-1 (or the pseudogene TRBV3-2) with TRBJ2-3, with no clear D. CDR3 bases: TGTGCCAGCAGCCAAGTCATAGTGGCAGATACGCAGTATTTT. It is translated as CASSQVIVADTQYF.